This TCR beta chain was identified in a study of blood T cell repertoires in COVID-19. About the research overall: PBMCs, B-cell-depleted T cells, or T cells were the source of the cDNA or gDNA that made up the material.

The data were produced by immunoSEQ multiplex PCR, yet TCRdb's version contains in-frame clones alone and is incomplete. The sample records 70,000 to 90,000 clones, approximately 88% being singletons. V lost 2 bases, J lost 8 bases, and 6 bases stayed unmatched. Germline V lookup: CDR1 SGHTS, CDR2 YDEGEE. CDR3 length: 14 residues. The origin of this receptor is a human donor in a cohort sampled during active COVID-19. The chain employs TRBV5-8 and TRBJ2-1, with TRBD1 matching over 8 bases. Sequenced material: peripheral blood. The CDR3: CASSFRGPGDEQFF. The CDR3 DNA follows: TGTGCCAGCAGCTTCAGGGGGCCTGGAGATGAGCAGTTCTTC. The full variable domain, completed using reference TRBV5-8 and TRBJ2-1, is EAGVTQSPTHLIKTRGQQATLRCSPISGHTSVYWYQQALGLGLQFLLWYDEGEERNRGNFPPRFSGRQFPNYSSELNVNALELEDSALYLCASSFRGPGDEQFFGPGTRLTVL.